The source of this TCR beta chain is a study of T cell repertoires in cytomegalovirus infection. TCRdb re-analysed the reads in MiXCR, keeping a single row per CDR3 protein. The table includes 900,000 to 950,000 distinct CDR3 sequences, roughly 30% detected once. With respect to this clonotype: Antigen: not known.

Study-wide findings and caveats: HLA-C-restricted CMV-specific TCR beta clonotypes prevailed in the ex vivo response.

This CDR3 spans 16 amino acids. Germline CDR1 reads SGHVT; CDR2 reads SQSDAQ. The J segment lost 3 bases and the V segment lost 1 base, leaving 6 bases of the junction unmatched. The chain employs TRBV7-4 and TRBJ2-3; TRBD2 matches at 8 bases. This sequence was found in a human donor in good health (CMV status not recorded). Some clones in this sample may be carry-over from other donors' samples. The sequenced sample was cultured CD8+ T cells from PBMCs, obtained from culture after CMV antigen stimulation. CDR3 region: CASSLGIAGLTDTQYF. The CDR3 nucleotides are TGTGCCAGCAGCTTAGGAATAGCGGGGTTGACAGATACGCAGTATTTT. The full variable domain, its missing parts supplied by reference TRBV7-4 and TRBJ2-3, is GAGVSQSPRYKVAKRGRDVALRCDSISGHVTLYWYRQTLGQGSEVLTYSQSDAQRDKSGRPSGRFSAERPERSVSTLKIQRTEQGDSAVYLCASSLGIAGLTDTQYFGPGTRLTVL.